This TCR beta chain stems from a study of pediatric ulcerative colitis. Whole-study findings and limits: A couple of rectal CDR3 clonotypes occurred in all ulcerative colitis patients. Repertoires came from total lymphocyte DNA, not specific subsets.

J was trimmed by 2 bases and V by 0 bases; bases with no gene match: 3. Germline assignment: CDR1 SGHRS and CDR2 YFSETQ. This CDR3 region has 15 residues. Regarding this clone: Its antigen is currently unknown.

Each sample received Survey-level depth of up to 500,000 reads. Sequencing used immunoSEQ multiplex PCR; TCRdb keeps in-frame clones, though not all of them. The sample consists of about 60,000 clones, 87% of them appearing once. Controls had normal endoscopy and no IBD diagnosis within a year. This chain connects TRBV5-1 to TRBJ2-5, with 8 positions matching TRBD2. This sequence was found in a boy aged 5-17 years who was a control in a study of pediatric ulcerative colitis. Sequenced material: blood. The chain's CDR3 is CASSLVAGLQETQYF. In DNA, the CDR3 is TGCGCCAGCAGCTTGGTAGCGGGACTTCAAGAGACCCAGTACTTC.